The 11 T cell receptor beta chains given below trace back to one sample, sequenced in a study of T cell changes during pregnancy in multiple sclerosis. The table came from immunoSEQ multiplex PCR; TCRdb's copy has only in-frame clones and leaves some out. This repertoire shows approximately 48,000 clones, 94% found once; its top ten account for about 5.5%. The sequencing used CD8+ T cells from peripheral blood mononuclear cells, collected before pregnancy. These receptors were collected from a female donor with multiple sclerosis, enrolled in a pregnancy study.

The chain uses TRBV7-8 and TRBJ2-5; TRBD2 is a possible D gene (6 bases). This CDR3 is built from 15 residues. Germline CDR1 is SGHVS and CDR2 is FQNEAQ. The V end lost 5 bases, the J end lost 4 bases, and 17 bases lay between the germline ends. The CDR3 bases are TGTGCCAGCAGCCCGACGTTGAGGGAGGTAGAGACCCAGTACTTC. Encoded protein: CASSPTLREVETQYF.

This chain connects TRBV27 to TRBJ1-2, with 8 bases that match TRBD1. CDR3 length: 14 amino acids. Germline V CDR1 and CDR2: MNHEY, SMNVEV (reference sequence). The J segment lost 8 bases and the V segment lost 6 bases, leaving 11 bases of the junction unmatched. CDR3 sequence (DNA): TGTGCCAGCAGCTCAGGACAGGGCTCTTGGGGCTACACCTTC. Protein sequence: CASSSGQGSWGYTF.

J is TRBJ2-5 and V is TRBV9; D perhaps matches TRBD2 (6 bases). The germline CDR1 and CDR2 sequences are SGDLS and YYNGEE. There are 15 residues in the CDR3. Trimming shortened V by 0 bases and J by 5 bases, and 14 bases separated the two germline ends. The CDR3 sequence: CASSVAIGLHETQYF. In DNA, the CDR3 is TGTGCCAGCAGCGTAGCTATCGGACTACACGAGACCCAGTACTTC.

The rearrangement joins TRBV4-1 to TRBJ2-2, with TRBD2 matching 14 bases. CDR1 is MGHRA and CDR2 is YSYEKL in the germline V gene. V was clipped by 3 bases and J by 0 bases; unmatched bases: 6. CDR3 size: 19 residues. The CDR3 sequence is CASSQTPGLAGANTGELFF. CDR3 DNA: TGCGCCAGCAGCCAGACCCCGGGACTAGCGGGGGCGAACACCGGGGAGCTGTTTTTT.

The chain links TRBV7-8 to TRBJ2-1; D possibly corresponds to TRBD2 (6 bases). Germline CDR1 is SGHVS and CDR2 is FQNEAQ. This CDR3 contains 15 residues. Trimming took off 5 bases at V and 5 bases at J, with 16 bases between the two ends. CDR3 protein: CASSPEGLANNEQFF. The CDR3 DNA reads as TGTGCCAGCAGCCCGGAGGGACTCGCCAACAATGAGCAGTTCTTC.

The chain employs TRBV19 and TRBJ1-5; tentative D call: TRBD1 (6 bases). V lost 5 bases and J lost 1, with 12 bases in between. Germline assignment: CDR1 LNHDA and CDR2 SQIVND (reference sequence). The CDR3 runs 15 residues. In DNA, the CDR3 is TGTGCCAGTAGTCTACAGGGAAAGAGCAATCAGCCCCAGCATTTT. The encoded protein is CASSLQGKSNQPQHF.

This chain connects TRBV7-9 to TRBJ1-1, with 7 nucleotides matching TRBD1. The V and J ends lost 8 bases and 0 bases, in that order; junction bases with no gene match: 3. Germline assignment: CDR1 SEHNR and CDR2 FQNEAQ (reference sequence). This CDR3 contains 13 residues. CDR3 sequence: CASLGGMNTEAFF. CDR3 in DNA: TGTGCCAGCTTAGGGGGCATGAACACTGAAGCTTTCTTT.

The chain combines TRBV14 with TRBJ1-5; 10 bases are shared with TRBD1. Losses at the gene ends were 5 bases for V and 1 base for J; bases not matched to a gene: 2. The CDR3 totals 15 residues. From germline, CDR1 is SGHDN and CDR2 FVKESK. The CDR3 nucleotides are TGTGCCAGCAGCGCGGGACAGGGGAGCAATCAGCCCCAGCATTTT. Translated, it gives CASSAGQGSNQPQHF.

V gene TRBV5-5 combines with J gene TRBJ2-7, with 7 bases lining up with TRBD1. The CDR3 totals 16 residues. The germline gives CDR1 SGHKS, CDR2 YYEKEE (reference sequence). The V gene end was trimmed by 2 bases and the J gene end by 3 bases; junction bases not matched to a gene: 11. DNA for the CDR3: TGTGCCAGCAGCTTCACCGGGACAGCCGATAGCTACGAGCAGTACTTC. Its protein product is CASSFTGTADSYEQYF.

This chain joins TRBV25-1 and TRBJ1-2; D remains ambiguous. The V and J ends lost 1 base and 6 bases respectively, with 12 bases between them. The length of the CDR3 is 14 residues. Per germline, CDR1 MGHDK and CDR2 SYGVNS. In DNA, the CDR3 is TGTGCCAGCAGTGAATCCCCCAGAGGTAATGGCTACACCTTC. Amino acid sequence: CASSESPRGNGYTF.

This clone was observed once. V is TRBV6-6 and J is TRBJ2-2, with D tentatively TRBD2 (5 bases). Trimming took off 11 bases at V and 4 bases at J, with 14 bases between the two ends. There are 13 residues in the CDR3. The germline CDR1 and CDR2 sequences are MNHNY and SVGAGI (reference sequence). CDR3 DNA sequence: TGTGCCTTAAAAAGCGAGGGCACCGGGGAGCTGTTTTTT. Its translation: CALKSEGTGELFF.